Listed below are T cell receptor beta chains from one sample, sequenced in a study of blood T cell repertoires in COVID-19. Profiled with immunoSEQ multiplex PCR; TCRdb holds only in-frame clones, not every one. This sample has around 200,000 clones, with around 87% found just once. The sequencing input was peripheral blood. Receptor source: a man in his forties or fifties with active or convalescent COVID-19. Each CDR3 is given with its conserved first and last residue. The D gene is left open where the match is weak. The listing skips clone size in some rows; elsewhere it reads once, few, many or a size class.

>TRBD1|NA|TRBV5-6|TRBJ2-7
CASSQTGAYEQYF
TGTGCCAGCAGCCAAACAGGGGCATACGAGCAGTACTTC
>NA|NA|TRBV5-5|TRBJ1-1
CASSLVRGGHTEAFF
TGTGCCAGCAGCTTGGTGAGGGGAGGACACACTGAAGCTTTCTTT
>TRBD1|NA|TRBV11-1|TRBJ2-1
CASSLGQGAGEQFF
TGTGCCAGCAGTTTGGGACAGGGGGCAGGTGAGCAGTTCTTC
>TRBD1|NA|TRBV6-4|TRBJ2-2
CASSDSRGPGELFF
TGTGCCAGCAGTGACTCGAGGGGGCCCGGGGAGCTGTTTTTT
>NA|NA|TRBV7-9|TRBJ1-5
CASSLGTVNQPQHF
TGTGCCAGCAGCTTAGGGACAGTCAATCAGCCCCAGCATTTT
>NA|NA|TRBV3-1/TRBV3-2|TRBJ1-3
CASSQVQGHTIYF
TGTGCCAGCAGCCAAGTACAGGGACACACCATATATTTT
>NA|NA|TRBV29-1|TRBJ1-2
CSVERAGGYTF
TGCAGCGTTGAGAGGGCGGGCGGCTACACCTTC
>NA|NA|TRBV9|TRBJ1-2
CASSVATAGGPGYTF
TGTGCCAGCAGCGTAGCAACAGCCGGGGGGCCTGGCTACACCTTC
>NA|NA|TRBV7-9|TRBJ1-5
CASSLAVGQLNQPQHF
TGTGCCAGCAGCTTAGCGGTAGGACAGCTTAATCAGCCCCAGCATTTT
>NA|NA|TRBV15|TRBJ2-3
CATSRDSSTDTQYF
TGTGCCACCAGCAGAGATTCTAGCACAGATACGCAGTATTTT
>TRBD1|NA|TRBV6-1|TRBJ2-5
CASSEGDRAETQYF
TGTGCCAGCAGTGAAGGGGACAGGGCGGAGACCCAGTACTTC
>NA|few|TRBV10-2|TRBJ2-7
CASMMEGTAYEQYF
TGCGCCAGCATGATGGAGGGGACGGCCTACGAGCAGTACTTC
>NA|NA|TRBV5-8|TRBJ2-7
CASSYRVHEQYF
TGTGCCAGCAGCTACAGGGTTCACGAGCAGTACTTC
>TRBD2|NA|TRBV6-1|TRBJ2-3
CASSDQRGGTDTQYF
TGTGCCAGCAGTGACCAGCGGGGAGGCACAGATACGCAGTATTTT
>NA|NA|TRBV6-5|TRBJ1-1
CASRQTGRSTEAFF
TGTGCCAGCCGACAAACAGGGCGTAGCACTGAAGCTTTCTTT
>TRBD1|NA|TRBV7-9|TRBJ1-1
CASSLQGISEAFF
TGTGCCAGCAGCCTACAGGGGATCTCTGAAGCTTTCTTT
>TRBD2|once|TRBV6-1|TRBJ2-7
CASSEEPLGGGPYEQYF
TGTGCCAGCAGTGAAGAACCCCTTGGCGGGGGGCCCTACGAGCAGTACTTC
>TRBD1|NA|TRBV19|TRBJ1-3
CASSTYLQGGGNTIYF
TGTGCCAGTAGTACCTACCTACAGGGGGGAGGAAACACCATATATTTT
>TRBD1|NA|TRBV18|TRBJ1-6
CASSIGTGASPLHF
TGTGCCAGCTCAATCGGGACAGGGGCCTCACCCCTCCACTTT
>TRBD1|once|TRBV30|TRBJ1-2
CAWSGTGDDGYGYTF
TGTGCCTGGAGCGGGACAGGGGATGATGGCTATGGCTACACCTTC
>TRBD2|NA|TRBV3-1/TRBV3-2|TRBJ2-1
CASSPGGSSYNEQFF
TGTGCCAGCAGCCCGGGGGGAAGCTCCTACAATGAGCAGTTCTTC
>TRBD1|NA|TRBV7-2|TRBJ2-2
CASSEGQATGELFF
TGTGCCAGCAGCGAGGGACAGGCCACCGGGGAGCTGTTTTTT
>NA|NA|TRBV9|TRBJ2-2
CASSVEAGSTGELFF
TGTGCCAGCAGCGTAGAGGCGGGTTCGACCGGGGAGCTGTTTTTT
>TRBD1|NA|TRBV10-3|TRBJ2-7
CAISAGTGGQQYF
TGTGCCATCAGTGCCGGGACAGGGGGCCAGCAGTACTTC
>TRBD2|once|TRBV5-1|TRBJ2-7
CASSVTSGGTSYEQYF
TGCGCCAGCAGCGTGACTAGCGGGGGGACTTCCTACGAGCAGTACTTC
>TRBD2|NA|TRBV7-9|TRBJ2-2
CASSEAGRINTGELFF
TGTGCCAGCAGCGAAGCGGGACGGATAAACACCGGGGAGCTGTTTTTT
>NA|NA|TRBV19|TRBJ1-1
CASSIATRTSTEAFF
TGTGCCAGTAGTATAGCCACACGGACTTCCACTGAAGCTTTCTTT
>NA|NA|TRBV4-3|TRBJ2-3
CASSARGSGDTQYF
TGCGCCAGCAGCGCCCGGGGGTCGGGAGATACGCAGTATTTT
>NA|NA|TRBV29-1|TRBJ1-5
CSVGDGGNQPQHF
TGCAGCGTTGGAGACGGGGGCAATCAGCCCCAGCATTTT
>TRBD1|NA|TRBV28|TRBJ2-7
CASSYRTGVPYEQYF
TGTGCCAGCAGTTACAGGACAGGGGTCCCCTACGAGCAGTACTTC
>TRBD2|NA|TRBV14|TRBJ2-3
CASSLGLAGVLPKTDTQYF
TGTGCCAGCAGCCTAGGACTAGCGGGGGTCCTACCTAAGACAGATACGCAGTATTTT
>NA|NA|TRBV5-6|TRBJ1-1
CASSLLDSRTEAFF
TGTGCCAGCAGCTTACTGGACAGTAGAACTGAAGCTTTCTTT
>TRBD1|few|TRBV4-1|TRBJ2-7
CASSQDAGQGTYEQYF
TGCGCCAGCAGCCAAGATGCGGGACAGGGTACCTACGAGCAGTACTTC
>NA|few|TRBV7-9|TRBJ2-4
CASSLWPGQENIQYF
TGTGCCAGCAGCCTCTGGCCAGGGCAAGAAAACATTCAGTACTTC
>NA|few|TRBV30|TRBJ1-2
CAWSYAIGYGYTF
TGTGCCTGGAGCTACGCTATCGGCTATGGCTACACCTTC
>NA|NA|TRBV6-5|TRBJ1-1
CASKFAGDGTEAFF
TGTGCCAGCAAATTCGCAGGGGACGGCACTGAAGCTTTCTTT
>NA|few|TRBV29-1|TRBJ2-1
CSVESDYNEQFF
TGCAGCGTTGAGAGCGATTACAATGAGCAGTTCTTC
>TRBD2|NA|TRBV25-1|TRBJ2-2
CASGGEWGNTGELFF
TGTGCCAGCGGGGGGGAGTGGGGTAACACCGGGGAGCTGTTTTTT
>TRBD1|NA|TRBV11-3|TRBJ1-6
CASSLVGQGARNSPLHF
TGTGCCAGCAGCTTAGTTGGACAGGGGGCGCGAAATTCACCCCTCCACTTT
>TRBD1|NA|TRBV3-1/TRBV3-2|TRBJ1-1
CASSQGQGTEAFF
TGTGCCAGCAGCCAAGGACAGGGGACTGAAGCTTTCTTT
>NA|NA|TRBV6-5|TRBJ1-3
CASSYVSGAGNTIYF
TGTGCCAGCAGTTACGTCTCCGGGGCTGGAAACACCATATATTTT
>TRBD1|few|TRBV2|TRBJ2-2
CARGQEVNTGELFF
TGTGCCAGGGGACAGGAAGTGAACACCGGGGAGCTGTTTTTT
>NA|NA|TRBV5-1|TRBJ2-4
CASSLEGLGGKNIQYF
TGCGCCAGCAGCTTGGAGGGCCTAGGGGGCAAAAACATTCAGTACTTC
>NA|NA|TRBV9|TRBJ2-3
CASSVGRGSTDTQYF
TGTGCCAGCAGCGTTGGGCGGGGAAGCACAGATACGCAGTATTTT
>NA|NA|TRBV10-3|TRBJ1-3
CAALQGNSGNTIYF
TGTGCCGCATTACAGGGAAACTCTGGAAACACCATATATTTT
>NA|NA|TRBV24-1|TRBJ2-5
CATSDGNWVASANKETQYF
TGTGCCACCAGTGATGGAAATTGGGTTGCTAGCGCTAACAAGGAGACCCAGTACTTC
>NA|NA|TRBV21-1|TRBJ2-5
CASSKGVGRPGQGVRAQETQYF
TGTGCCAGCAGCAAAGGAGTGGGACGTCCGGGACAGGGGGTGCGGGCACAAGAGACCCAGTACTTC
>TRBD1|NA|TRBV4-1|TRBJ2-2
CASSQTGMTGELFF
TGCGCCAGCAGCCAGACAGGGATGACCGGGGAGCTGTTTTTT